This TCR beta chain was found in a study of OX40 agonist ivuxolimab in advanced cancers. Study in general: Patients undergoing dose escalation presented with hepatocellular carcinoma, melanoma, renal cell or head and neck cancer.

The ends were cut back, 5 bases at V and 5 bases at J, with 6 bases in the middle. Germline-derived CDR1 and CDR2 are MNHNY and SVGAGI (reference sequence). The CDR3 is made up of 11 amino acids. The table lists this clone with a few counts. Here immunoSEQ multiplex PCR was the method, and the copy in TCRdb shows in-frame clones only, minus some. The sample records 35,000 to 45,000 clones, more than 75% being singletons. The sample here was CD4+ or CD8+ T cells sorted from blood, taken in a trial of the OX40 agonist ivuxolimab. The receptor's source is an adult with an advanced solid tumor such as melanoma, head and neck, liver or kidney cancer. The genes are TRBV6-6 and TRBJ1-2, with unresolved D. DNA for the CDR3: TGTGCCAGCAGTGAATGGTATGGCTACACCTTC. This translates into CASSEWYGYTF.